This TCR beta chain was captured by sequencing in a study of early T cells in non-severe SARS-CoV-2 infection. TCRdb analysed the 5' RACE reads with MiXCR anew, one entry per CDR3 protein. The table has tens of thousands of distinct CDR3 sequences, roughly 3.5% seen once. This clonotype occurred many times. Material: whole blood. The TCR was taken from an adult who was a healthcare worker with PCR-confirmed SARS-CoV-2 infection or an uninfected control (not recorded which).

CDR3 nucleotides: TGTGCCAGCAGCCGGACTTCGGGCTACGAGCAGTACTTC. Translated, it gives CASSRTSGYEQYF. The chain couples TRBV3-1 to TRBJ2-7, with TRBD2 as a possible D gene (5 bases). CDR1 and CDR2 (germline): LGHDT, YNNKEL (reference sequence). CDR3 size: 13 residues. The V gene lost 4 bases and the J gene lost 3 bases, with 10 bases spanning the gap.